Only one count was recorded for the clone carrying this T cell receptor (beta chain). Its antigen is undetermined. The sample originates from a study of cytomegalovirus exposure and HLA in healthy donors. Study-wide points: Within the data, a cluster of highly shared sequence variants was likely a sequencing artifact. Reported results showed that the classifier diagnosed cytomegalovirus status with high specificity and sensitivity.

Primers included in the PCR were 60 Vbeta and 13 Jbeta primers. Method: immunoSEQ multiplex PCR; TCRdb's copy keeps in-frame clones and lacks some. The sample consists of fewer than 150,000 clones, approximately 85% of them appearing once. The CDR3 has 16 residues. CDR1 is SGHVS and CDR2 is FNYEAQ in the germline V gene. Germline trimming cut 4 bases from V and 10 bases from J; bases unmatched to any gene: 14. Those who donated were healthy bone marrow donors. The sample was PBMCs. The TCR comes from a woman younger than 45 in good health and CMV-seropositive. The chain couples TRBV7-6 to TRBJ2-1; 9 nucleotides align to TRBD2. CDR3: CASSYDGRGGGEEQFF. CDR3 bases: TGTGCCAGCAGCTACGATGGGCGGGGGGGTGGGGAGGAGCAGTTCTTC.